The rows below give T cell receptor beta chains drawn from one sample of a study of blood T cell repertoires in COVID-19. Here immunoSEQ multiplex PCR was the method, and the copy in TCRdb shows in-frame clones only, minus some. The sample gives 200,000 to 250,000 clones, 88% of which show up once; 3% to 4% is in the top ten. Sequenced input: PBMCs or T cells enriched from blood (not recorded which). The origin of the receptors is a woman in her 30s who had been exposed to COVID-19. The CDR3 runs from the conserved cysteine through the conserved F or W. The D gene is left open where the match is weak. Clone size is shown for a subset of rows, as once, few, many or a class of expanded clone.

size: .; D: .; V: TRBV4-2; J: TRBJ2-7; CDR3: CASSHLITREGYEQYF; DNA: TGTGCCAGCAGTCATTTAATTACGCGGGAAGGCTACGAGCAGTACTTC
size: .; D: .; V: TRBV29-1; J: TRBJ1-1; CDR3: CSVVGPVNTEAFF; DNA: TGCAGCGTTGTGGGCCCCGTGAACACTGAAGCTTTCTTT
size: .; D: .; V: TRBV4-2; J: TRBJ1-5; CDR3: CASSQDYEGNQPQHF; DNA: TGTGCCAGCAGCCAAGATTATGAGGGCAATCAGCCCCAGCATTTT
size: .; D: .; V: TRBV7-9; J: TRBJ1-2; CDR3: CASSLDGGIPGRGPGYTF; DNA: TGTGCCAGCAGCTTAGATGGGGGGATACCGGGACGCGGCCCTGGCTACACCTTC
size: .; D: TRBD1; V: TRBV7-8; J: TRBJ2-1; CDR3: CASSSGTGWEQFF; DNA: TGTGCCAGCAGCTCGGGGACAGGGTGGGAGCAGTTCTTC
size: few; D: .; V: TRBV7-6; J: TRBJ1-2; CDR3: CASSFYRAYGYTF; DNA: TGTGCCAGCAGCTTTTACCGCGCCTATGGCTACACCTTC
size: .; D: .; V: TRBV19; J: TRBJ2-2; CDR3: CASSIGGRSAGELFF; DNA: TGTGCCAGTAGTATTGGCGGGCGTTCCGCCGGGGAGCTGTTTTTT
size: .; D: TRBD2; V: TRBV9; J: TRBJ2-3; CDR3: CASSAKPSQSGRTDTQYF; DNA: TGTGCCAGCAGCGCTAAACCGTCTCAAAGCGGGAGAACAGATACGCAGTATTTT
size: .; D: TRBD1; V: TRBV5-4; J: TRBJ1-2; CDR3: CASSPRDRGIYGYTF; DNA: TGTGCCAGCAGCCCCCGGGACAGGGGGATTTATGGCTACACCTTC
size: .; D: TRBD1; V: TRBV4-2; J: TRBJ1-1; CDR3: CASSPRTGIDTEAFF; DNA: TGTGCCAGCAGCCCGAGGACAGGGATAGACACTGAAGCTTTCTTT
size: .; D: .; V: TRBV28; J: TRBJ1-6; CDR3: CASSLRESGRSPLHF; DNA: TGTGCCAGCAGTTTAAGAGAATCCGGTCGTTCACCCCTCCACTTT
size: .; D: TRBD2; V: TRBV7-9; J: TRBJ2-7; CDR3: CASSLEIRSGSYEQYF; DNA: TGTGCCAGCAGCTTAGAAATTCGTAGCGGGAGCTACGAGCAGTACTTC
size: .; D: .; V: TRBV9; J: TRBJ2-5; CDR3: CASSGSGVQETQYF; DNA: TGTGCCAGCAGCGGAAGCGGAGTCCAAGAGACCCAGTACTTC
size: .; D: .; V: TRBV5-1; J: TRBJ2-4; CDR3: CASSLSSAPGREKNIQYF; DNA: TGCGCCAGCAGCTTGTCCTCTGCACCGGGACGGGAGAAAAACATTCAGTACTTC
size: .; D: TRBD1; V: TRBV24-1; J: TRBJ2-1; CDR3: CATSDTTGQGNEQFF; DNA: TGTGCCACCAGTGACACTACGGGACAGGGGAATGAGCAGTTCTTC
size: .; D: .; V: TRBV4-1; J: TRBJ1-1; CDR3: CASSQWTVLNTEAFF; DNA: TGCGCCAGCAGCCAATGGACAGTCTTGAACACTGAAGCTTTCTTT
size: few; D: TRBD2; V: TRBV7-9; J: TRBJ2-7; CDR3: CASSSQLGLAEGEQYF; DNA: TGTGCCAGCAGCTCTCAATTGGGACTAGCTGAGGGCGAGCAGTACTTC
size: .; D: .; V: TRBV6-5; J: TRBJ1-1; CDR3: CASRAGRNTEAFF; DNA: TGTGCCAGCAGGGCGGGAAGGAACACTGAAGCTTTCTTT
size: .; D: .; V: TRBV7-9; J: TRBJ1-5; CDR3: CASSYRTGNQPQHF; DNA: TGTGCCAGCAGCTACCGGACAGGCAATCAGCCCCAGCATTTT
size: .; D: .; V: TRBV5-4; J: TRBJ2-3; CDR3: CASSFGGSDTQYF; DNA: TGTGCCAGCAGCTTTGGAGGTTCGGATACGCAGTATTTT
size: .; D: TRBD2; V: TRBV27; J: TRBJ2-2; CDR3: CASSLLALAGDTGELFF; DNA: TGTGCCAGCAGTTTACTTGCTTTAGCGGGAGACACCGGGGAGCTGTTTTTT
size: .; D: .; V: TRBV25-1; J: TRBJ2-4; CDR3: CASSDISGREFDKNIQYF; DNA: TGTGCCAGCAGTGATATATCCGGCAGGGAATTTGACAAAAACATTCAGTACTTC
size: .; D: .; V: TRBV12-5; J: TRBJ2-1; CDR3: CASGLANNEQFF; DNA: TGTGCTAGTGGTTTGGCCAACAATGAGCAGTTCTTC
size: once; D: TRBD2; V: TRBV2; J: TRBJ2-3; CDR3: CASSDDGGADTQYF; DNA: TGTGCCAGCAGTGATGATGGGGGGGCAGATACGCAGTATTTT
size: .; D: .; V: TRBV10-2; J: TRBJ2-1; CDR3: CASSVRRGPNEQFF; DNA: TGCGCCAGCAGTGTCCGGCGGGGACCCAATGAGCAGTTCTTC
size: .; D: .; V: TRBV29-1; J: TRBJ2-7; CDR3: CSVEGGGLSSYEQYF; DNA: TGCAGCGTTGAAGGGGGAGGCTTGAGCTCCTACGAGCAGTACTTC
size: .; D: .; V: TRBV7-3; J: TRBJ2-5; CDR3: CASSPSQQETQYF; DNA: TGTGCCAGCAGCCCCAGTCAACAAGAGACCCAGTACTTC
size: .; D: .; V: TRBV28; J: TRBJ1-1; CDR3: CASSHRQDLGAFF; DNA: TGTGCCAGCAGCCACCGACAGGACCTTGGAGCTTTCTTT
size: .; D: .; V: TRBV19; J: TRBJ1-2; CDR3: CASSIVVGASYGYTF; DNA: TGTGCCAGTAGTATAGTAGTGGGCGCGAGCTATGGCTACACCTTC
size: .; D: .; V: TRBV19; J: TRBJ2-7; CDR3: CASSRGLRETAYEQYF; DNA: TGTGCCAGTAGCCGAGGACTCCGCGAAACTGCCTACGAGCAGTACTTC
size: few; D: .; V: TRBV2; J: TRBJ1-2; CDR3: CASIGGPYGYTF; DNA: TGTGCCAGCATCGGGGGGCCCTATGGCTACACCTTC
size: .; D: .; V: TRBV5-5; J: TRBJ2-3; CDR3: CASSLEGVGVDTQYF; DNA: TGTGCCAGCAGCTTGGAGGGGGTGGGAGTAGATACGCAGTATTTT
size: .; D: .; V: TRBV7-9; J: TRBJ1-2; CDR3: CASSLEGRGVNYGYTF; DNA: TGTGCCAGCAGCTTAGAGGGTAGGGGCGTGAACTATGGCTACACCTTC
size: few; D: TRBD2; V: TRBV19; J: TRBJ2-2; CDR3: CASSRREGRTGELFF; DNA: TGTGCCAGTAGCCGGCGGGAGGGCCGCACCGGGGAGCTGTTTTTT
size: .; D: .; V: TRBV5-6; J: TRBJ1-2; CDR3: CASSEYPRGKGYGYTF; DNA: TGTGCCAGCAGCGAGTACCCCAGGGGAAAGGGCTATGGCTACACCTTC
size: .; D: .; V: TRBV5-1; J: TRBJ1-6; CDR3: CASALAGQENSPLHF; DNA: TGCGCCAGCGCTCTTGCGGGGCAGGAAAATTCACCCCTCCACTTT
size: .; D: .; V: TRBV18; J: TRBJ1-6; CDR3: CASTWTGTGNSPLHF; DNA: TGTGCCAGCACTTGGACCGGGACTGGGAATTCACCCCTCCACTTT
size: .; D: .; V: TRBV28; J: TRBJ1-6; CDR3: CASSGAGPIPNSPLHF; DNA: TGTGCCAGCAGTGGGGCCGGGCCCATCCCGAATTCACCCCTCCACTTT
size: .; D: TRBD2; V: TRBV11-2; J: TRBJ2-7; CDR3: CASSLASGRAYEQYF; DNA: TGTGCCAGCAGCTTAGCTAGCGGGAGGGCCTACGAGCAGTACTTC
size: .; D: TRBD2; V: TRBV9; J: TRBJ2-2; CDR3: CASSVEAAGGTGELFF; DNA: TGTGCCAGCAGCGTAGAGGCAGCGGGAGGGACCGGGGAGCTGTTTTTT
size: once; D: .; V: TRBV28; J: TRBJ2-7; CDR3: CASRKVSPLFYEQYF; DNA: TGTGCCAGCAGAAAAGTTAGCCCACTCTTCTACGAGCAGTACTTC
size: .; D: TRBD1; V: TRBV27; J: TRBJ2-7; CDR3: CASSSPGTGLYEQYF; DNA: TGTGCCAGCAGTTCCCCCGGGACAGGGCTCTACGAGCAGTACTTC
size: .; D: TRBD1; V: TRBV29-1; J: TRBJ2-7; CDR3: CSVEGGRGRSNRSYEQYF; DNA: TGCAGCGTTGAAGGGGGCAGGGGGCGATCGAACCGAAGCTACGAGCAGTACTTC
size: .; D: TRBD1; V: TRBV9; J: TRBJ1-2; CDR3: CASSGRQGPGGYTF; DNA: TGTGCCAGCAGCGGCCGACAGGGCCCGGGGGGCTACACCTTC
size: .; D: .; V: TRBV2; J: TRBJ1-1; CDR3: CASSETGLNTEAFF; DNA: TGTGCCAGCAGTGAAACGGGGTTGAACACTGAAGCTTTCTTT
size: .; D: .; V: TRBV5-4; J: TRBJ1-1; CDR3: CASSLWGVVWYPEAFF; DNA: TGTGCCAGCAGCTTATGGGGCGTGGTTTGGTACCCTGAAGCTTTCTTT
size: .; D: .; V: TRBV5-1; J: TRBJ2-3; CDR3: CASSLAPVATDTQYF; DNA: TGCGCCAGCAGCTTGGCCCCGGTCGCAACGGATACGCAGTATTTT
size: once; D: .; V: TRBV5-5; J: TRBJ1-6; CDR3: CASSLPRQPLHF; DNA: TGTGCCAGCAGCTTGCCCCGACAACCCCTCCACTTT
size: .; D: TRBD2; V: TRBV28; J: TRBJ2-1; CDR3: CASSRRTGGLYNEQFF; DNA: TGTGCCAGCAGTAGGCGGACGGGAGGGCTGTACAATGAGCAGTTCTTC
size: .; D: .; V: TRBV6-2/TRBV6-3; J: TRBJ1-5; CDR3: CASSYIDSYSNQPQHF; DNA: TGTGCCAGCAGTTACATAGACAGCTATAGCAATCAGCCCCAGCATTTT